Following are 8 T cell receptor beta chains from one sample sequenced in a study of OX40 agonist ivuxolimab in advanced cancers. Clones were read by immunoSEQ multiplex PCR, and TCRdb kept only the in-frame ones, dropping some. The repertoire holds more than 15,000 clones, more than 70% seen once, with 25% to 30% in the top ten. The sequencing used CD4+ or CD8+ T cells sorted from blood, collected in a trial of the OX40 agonist ivuxolimab. All receptors derive from an adult with an advanced solid tumor such as melanoma, head and neck, liver or kidney cancer.

This clone was detected only a few times. V usage is TRBV5-6 and J usage is TRBJ2-7, with D possibly matching TRBD2 (6 bases). This CDR3 is 14 amino acids long. Trimming stripped 0 bases from V and 3 bases from J, with 10 bases between. Per germline, CDR1 SGHDT and CDR2 YYEEEE. CDR3 bases: TGTGCCAGCAGCTTGGGCGGAGGGAGCTACGAGCAGTACTTC. Translated: CASSLGGGSYEQYF.

The chain is built from TRBV28 and TRBJ1-5, with D possibly TRBD1 on 6 matching bases. Germline CDR1 reads MDHEN; CDR2 reads SYDVKM. V gave up 3 bases and J gave up 0 bases, with 15 bases separating them. This CDR3 comprises 17 residues. Here the CDR3 reads CASSLGAQVYSNQPQHF. CDR3 in DNA: TGTGCCAGCAGTTTGGGGGCACAGGTTTATAGCAATCAGCCCCAGCATTTT.

This clone was seen once. V is TRBV27 and J is TRBJ2-7; TRBD1 is a possible D gene (6 bases). The CDR3 loop spans 14 amino acids. V was shortened by 5 bases and J by 4 bases, with 15 bases between the two germline ends. Germline V lookup: CDR1 MNHEY, CDR2 SMNVEV (reference sequence). The chain's CDR3 is CASSPWTVPYEQYF. CDR3 sequence (DNA): TGTGCCAGCAGTCCCTGGACAGTCCCTTACGAGCAGTACTTC.

V and J are TRBV5-4 and TRBJ2-1, with 12 bases fitting TRBD2. J was trimmed by 15 bases and V by 4 bases; bases with no gene match: 8. Germline V gene sequence: CDR1 SGHNT, CDR2 YYREEE (reference sequence). CDR3 length equals 13 residues. The CDR3 region is CASSPRTSGETFF. The CDR3 DNA is TGTGCCAGCAGCCCACGGACTAGCGGGGAAACGTTCTTC.

This chain uses TRBV7-8 with TRBJ1-5, with D maybe TRBD1 (6 bases). Germline CDR1 is SGHVS and CDR2 is FQNEAQ. The CDR3 extends over 17 amino acids. Trimming cost V 5 bases and J 3 bases, with 20 bases left between them. In DNA form, the CDR3 reads TGTGCCAGCAGCGTTACAGGGCTTGGGGTAACCAATCAGCCCCAGCATTTT. This translates into CASSVTGLGVTNQPQHF.

This rearrangement joins TRBV4-1 to TRBJ2-1; perhaps TRBD2 as D (5 bases). V was cut by 2 bases and J by 10 bases, with 21 bases left in between. This CDR3 is built from 16 residues. Germline V gives CDR1 MGHRA, CDR2 YSYEKL. As DNA, the CDR3 is TGCGCCAGCAGCCAACCTACTAGTAAGCCCCTTCGGGAGCAGTTCTTC. Its protein is CASSQPTSKPLREQFF.

The chain has TRBV5-4 and TRBJ1-1, with 7 bases matching TRBD1. Losses at the gene ends were 3 bases for V and 2 bases for J; bases not matched to a gene: 4. Germline loops: CDR1 SGHNT, CDR2 YYREEE (reference sequence). The length of the CDR3 is 14 residues. The CDR3 DNA follows: TGTGCCAGCAGCTGGGGGACAGCAAACACTGAAGCTTTCTTT. This sequence encodes CASSWGTANTEAFF.

The rearrangement joins TRBV7-2 to TRBJ2-1; D gene uncertain. The germline gives CDR1 SGHTA, CDR2 FQGNSA. The length of the CDR3 is 16 residues. The V and J ends lost 0 bases and 1 base respectively, with 10 bases between them. The CDR3 DNA sequence: TGTGCCAGCAGCTTAGCAGCAGATGGATCCTACAATGAGCAGTTCTTC. Translation: CASSLAADGSYNEQFF.